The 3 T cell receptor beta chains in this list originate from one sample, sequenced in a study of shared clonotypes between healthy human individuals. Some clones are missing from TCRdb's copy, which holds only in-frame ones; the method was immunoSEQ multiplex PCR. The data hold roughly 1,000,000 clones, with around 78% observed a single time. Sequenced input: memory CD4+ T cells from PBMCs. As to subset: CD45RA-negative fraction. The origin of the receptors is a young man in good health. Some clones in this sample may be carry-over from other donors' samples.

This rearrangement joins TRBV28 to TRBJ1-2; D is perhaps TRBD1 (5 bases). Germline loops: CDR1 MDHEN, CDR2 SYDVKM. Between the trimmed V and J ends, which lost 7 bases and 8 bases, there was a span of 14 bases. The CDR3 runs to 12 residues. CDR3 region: CASTPDRWGYTF. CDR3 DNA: TGTGCCAGCACCCCTGACAGATGGGGCTACACCTTC.

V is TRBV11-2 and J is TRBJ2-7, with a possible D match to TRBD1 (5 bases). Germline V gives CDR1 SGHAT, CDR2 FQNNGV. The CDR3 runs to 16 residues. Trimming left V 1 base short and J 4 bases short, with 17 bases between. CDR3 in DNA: TGTGCCAGCAGCTTAGGGTCGGTCACAAGGGGTTACGAGCAGTACTTC. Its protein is CASSLGSVTRGYEQYF.

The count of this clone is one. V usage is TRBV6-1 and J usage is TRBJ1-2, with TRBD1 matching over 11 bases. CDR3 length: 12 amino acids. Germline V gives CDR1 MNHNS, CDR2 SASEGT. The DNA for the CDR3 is TGTGCTGTTGGACAGGGGGCGCGCGGCTACACCTTC. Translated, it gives CAVGQGARGYTF.